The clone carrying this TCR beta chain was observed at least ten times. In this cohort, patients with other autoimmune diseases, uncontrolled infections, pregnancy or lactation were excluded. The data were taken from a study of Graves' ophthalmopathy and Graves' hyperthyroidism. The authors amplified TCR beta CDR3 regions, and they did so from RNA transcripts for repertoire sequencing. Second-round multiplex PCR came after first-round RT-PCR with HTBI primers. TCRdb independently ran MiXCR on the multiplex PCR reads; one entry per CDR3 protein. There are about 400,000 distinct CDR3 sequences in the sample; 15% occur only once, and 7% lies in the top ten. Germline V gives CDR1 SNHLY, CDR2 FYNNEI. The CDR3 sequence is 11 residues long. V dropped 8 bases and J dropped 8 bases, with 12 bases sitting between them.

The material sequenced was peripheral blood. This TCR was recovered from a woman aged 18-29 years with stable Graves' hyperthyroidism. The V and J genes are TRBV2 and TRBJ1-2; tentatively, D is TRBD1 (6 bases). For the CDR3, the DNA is TGTGCCAGCCAGGGGACGGAAGGCTACACCTTC. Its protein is CASQGTEGYTF. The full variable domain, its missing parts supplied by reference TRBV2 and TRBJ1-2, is EPEVTQTPSHQVTQMGQEVILRCVPISNHLYFYWYRQILGQKVEFLVSFYNNEISEKSEIFDDQFSVERPDGSNFTLKIRSTKLEDSAMYFCASQGTEGYTFGSGTRLTVV.